Detailed here is one T cell receptor beta chain. What it recognizes is unknown. Germline lookup yields CDR1 GTSNPN and CDR2 SVGIG (reference sequence). The germline V and J ends were trimmed by 5 bases and 2 bases, with 7 bases remaining between them. The CDR3 is made up of 13 amino acids. This specimen belongs to a study of a mutant IDH1 vaccine in newly diagnosed glioma. General observations from the study: Patients mounted vaccine-induced immune responses in almost 95% of cases.

Clones were read by immunoSEQ multiplex PCR, and TCRdb kept only the in-frame ones, dropping some. The repertoire holds some 64,000 clones, with less than 85% as singletons. Sample time point: week 11, during vaccination. Vaccine doses each comprised 300 ug of mutant IDH1 20-mer peptide, with topical imiquimod. This receptor was taken from a woman between 45 and 60 years old with glioma. The sequencing here drew on PBMCs, taken from a glioma patient whose treatment included an IDH1 peptide vaccine. The chain carries TRBV30 and TRBJ1-6; D uncertain. The chain's CDR3 is CAWGEPYNSPLHF. Here the CDR3 DNA reads TGTGCCTGGGGGGAGCCCTATAATTCACCCCTCCACTTT.